The next 19 T cell receptor beta chains were all read from a single sample in a study of CD8+CD57+ T cells in acquired aplastic anemia. All patients picked for sequencing had shown, by flow cytometry, an expansion of CD8+CD57+ cells. TCR beta VDJ and CDR3 profiles were obtained from a genomic DNA template. One entry per CDR3 protein results from TCRdb running MiXCR on the reads. The sample carries 450,000 to 550,000 distinct CDR3 sequences, about a third recorded once. The sequencing sample was made of sorted CD4+, CD8+, or CD8+CD57+ T cells (not recorded which) from PBMCs. These receptors were taken from a human donor with aplastic anemia.

In regard to this clonotype: This may stem from a read error, because a much larger clone lies one nucleotide away. The J gene is TRBJ2-7, the V gene TRBV15; D is uncertain. CDR1 and CDR2 from the germline V gene are LNHNV and YYDKDF (reference sequence). V lost 1 base, J lost 7 bases, and 11 bases lay in between. This CDR3 region has 13 residues. CDR3 sequence (DNA): TGTGCCACCAGCAGAGGTAGGGTGTGGGAGCAGTACTTC. Residues: CATSRGRVWEQYF. The complete variable domain, with remaining parts taken from reference TRBV15 and TRBJ2-7, reads DAMVIQNPRYQVTQFGKPVTLSCSQTLNHNVMYWYQQKSSQAPKLLFHYYDKDFNNEADTPDNFQSRRPNTSFCFLDIRSPGLGDTAMYLCATSRGRVWEQYFGPGTRLTVT.

The chain joins TRBV6-5 to TRBJ1-1, with 10 bases matching TRBD1. V gave up 1 base and J gave up 1 base; unmatched junction bases: 0. The CDR3 sequence is 15 residues long. Looked up from germline, CDR1 is MNHEY and CDR2 is SVGAGI. This CDR3 reads CASSYWTGGNTEAFF. CDR3 DNA sequence: TGTGCCAGCAGTTACTGGACAGGGGGGAACACTGAAGCTTTCTTT.

This clonotype has a handful of counts. The chain combines TRBV20-1 with TRBJ2-3, with D maybe TRBD2 (7 bases). Germline V gives CDR1 DFQATT, CDR2 SNEGSKA (reference sequence). The V gene lost 1 base and the J gene lost 3 bases, with 14 bases spanning the gap. CDR3 length: 15 residues. CDR3 region: CSARGVKGGTDTQYF. In DNA, the CDR3 is TGCAGTGCTAGAGGTGTGAAGGGGGGGACAGATACGCAGTATTTT.

Ten or more counts support this clonotype. This rearrangement joins TRBV20-1 to TRBJ1-2; perhaps TRBD1 as D (6 bases). The V and J ends lost 5 bases and 4 bases respectively, with 11 bases between them. The CDR3 extends over 12 amino acids. The germline V gene has CDR1 DFQATT and CDR2 SNEGSKA (reference sequence). The CDR3 region is CSAGQPSYGYTF. The CDR3 DNA follows: TGCAGTGCTGGACAGCCCAGCTATGGCTACACCTTC.

With respect to this clonotype: With a much larger clone just one base away, this may be a read error. V and J are TRBV12-3 or TRBV12-4 and TRBJ2-7; D not certain. The CDR3 consists of 13 residues. With 6 bases removed from V and 2 bases from J, the gap between germline ends came to 11 bases. CDR3 amino acids: CASSSSRTYEQYF. CDR3 nucleotides: TGTGCCAGCAGCTCGAGTAGAACCTACGAGCAGTACTTC.

This clonotype was recorded many times. This sequence joins TRBV20-1 and TRBJ2-7; D remains ambiguous. V was shortened by 0 bases and J by 1 base, with 4 bases between the two germline ends. CDR1 is DFQATT and CDR2 is SNEGSKA in the germline V gene (reference sequence). The CDR3 is made up of 12 amino acids. The CDR3 reads CSARDLSYEQYF. The CDR3 DNA follows: TGCAGTGCTAGAGATCTGTCCTACGAGCAGTACTTC.

This clonotype came up many times. The rearrangement uses TRBV7-8 and TRBJ2-1; D gene unclear. This CDR3 has 13 residues. The germline V and J ends were trimmed by 1 base and 9 bases, with 10 bases remaining between them. Germline lookup yields CDR1 SGHVS and CDR2 FQNEAQ. CDR3 sequence: CASSLVLEAEQFF. The DNA for the CDR3 is TGTGCCAGCAGCTTAGTGCTTGAGGCTGAGCAGTTCTTC.

Only a few counts were recorded for this clonotype. The chain joins TRBV27 to TRBJ1-2; no definite D call. Germline CDR1 MNHEY, CDR2 SMNVEV (reference sequence). Trimming removed 1 base at V and 5 bases at J, with 14 bases between. The CDR3 spans 15 residues. CDR3 residues: CASSLFGGFGYGYTF. The CDR3 DNA sequence: TGTGCCAGCAGTTTATTCGGAGGGTTTGGTTATGGCTACACCTTC.

This clonotype was seen many times. The chain has TRBV29-1 and TRBJ1-5, with TRBD1 matching over 8 bases. In germline, CDR1 is SQVTM, CDR2 ANQGSEA. The CDR3 loop spans 13 amino acids. The V and J ends lost 6 bases and 1 base, in that order; junction bases with no gene match: 2. CDR3 nucleotides: TGCAGCGTGGGGGACAGGAGCAATCAGCCCCAGCATTTT. It is translated as CSVGDRSNQPQHF.

The V and J genes are TRBV11-2 and TRBJ2-5, with TRBD2 matching over 14 bases. The CDR3 extends over 18 amino acids. V gave up 0 bases and J gave up 7 bases; unmatched junction bases: 10. From germline, CDR1 is SGHAT and CDR2 FQNNGV. Here the CDR3 DNA reads TGTGCCAGCAGCTTAGAGCCGGGACTAGCGGGGGTTGATGGGACCCAGTACTTC. This gives the protein CASSLEPGLAGVDGTQYF.

The sample holds many counts of this clonotype. The CDR3 DNA reads as TGTGCCAGCAGCTTGTACAGGGCCTCGGCAGATACGCAGTATTTT. It encodes CASSLYRASADTQYF. The chain combines TRBV11-2 with TRBJ2-3; perhaps TRBD1 as D (6 bases). This CDR3 region has 15 residues. Per germline, CDR1 SGHAT and CDR2 FQNNGV. V lost 3 bases and J lost 4, with 14 bases in between.

To note about this clonotype: Possible read error: a much larger clone is one base away. The CDR3, as DNA: TGTGCCAGCAGGGGGGGCCACGAGCAGTGCTTC. Encoded protein: CASRGGHEQCF. The chain employs TRBV2 and TRBJ2-7; either TRBD1 or TRBD2 may fit D (6 bases each). This CDR3 is built from 11 residues. Germline V gene lookup returns CDR1 SNHLY and CDR2 FYNNEI.

About this clonotype itself: This may be a read error: a much more frequent sequence differs by one nucleotide. The chain employs TRBV20-1 and TRBJ2-3; possibly TRBD1 for D (6 bases). Between the trimmed V and J ends, which lost 6 bases and 7 bases, there was a span of 8 bases. The CDR3 extends over 10 amino acids. CDR1 is DFQATT, CDR2 SNEGSKA, per germline (reference sequence). CDR3 nucleotides: TGCAGTGCCAGGGGAAATACGCAGTATTTT. Its protein is CSARGNTQYF.

This clonotype was detected many times. V gene TRBV10-3 combines with J gene TRBJ2-2, with D uncertain. The CDR3 runs 13 residues. Germline V lookup: CDR1 ENHRY, CDR2 SYGVKD. V was cut by 2 bases and J by 6 bases, with 7 bases left in between. The CDR3 nucleotides are TGTGCCATCAGTGAGGCAGATTCCGGGGAGCTGTTTTTT. Translated, it gives CAISEADSGELFF.

This clonotype was counted between two and nine times. V is TRBV29-1 and J is TRBJ1-2, with 7 bases aligning to TRBD1. Germline CDR1 and CDR2: SQVTM and ANQGSEA. This CDR3 has 13 residues. Germline trimming cut 6 bases from V and 4 bases from J; bases unmatched to any gene: 8. The CDR3 sequence is CSVRGQRAYGYTF. The CDR3 region has the DNA TGCAGCGTGAGGGGACAGCGAGCCTATGGCTACACCTTC. The full variable domain, completed using reference TRBV29-1 and TRBJ1-2, is SAVISQKPSRDICQRGTSLTIQCQVDSQVTMMFWYRQQPGQSLTLIATANQGSEATYESGFVIDKFPISRPNLTFSTLTVSNMSPEDSSIYLCSVRGQRAYGYTFGSGTRLTVV.

This clonotype came up a few times. The chain recombines TRBV7-2 with TRBJ2-2; D possibly matches TRBD1 or TRBD2 (5 bases each). The ends were cut back, 5 bases at V and 3 bases at J, with 13 bases in the middle. CDR3 size: 15 residues. Germline lookup yields CDR1 SGHTA and CDR2 FQGNSA. CDR3 in amino acids: CASSHGRGDTGELFF. DNA of the CDR3: TGTGCCAGCAGCCACGGACGAGGGGACACCGGGGAGCTGTTTTTT. The variable domain in full, with the rest retrieved from reference TRBV7-2 and TRBJ2-2, is GAGVSQSPSNKVTEKGKDVELRCDPISGHTALYWYRQSLGQGLEFLIYFQGNSAPDKSGLPSDRFSAERTGGSVSTLTIQRTQQEDSAVYLCASSHGRGDTGELFFGEGSRLTVL.

The chain combines TRBV25-1 with TRBJ2-5, with 13 bases that match TRBD2. The CDR3 covers 16 residues. J was trimmed by 9 bases and V by 6 bases; bases with no gene match: 13. Germline lookup yields CDR1 MGHDK and CDR2 SYGVNS. For the CDR3, the DNA is TGTGCCAGCAGCTCAGGACTAGCGGGGGCCTCCAGGGCCCAGTACTTC. Its translation is CASSSGLAGASRAQYF.

This clonotype was detected ten times or more. The chain has TRBV15 and TRBJ2-1; D call uncertain. The ends were cut back, 1 base at V and 2 bases at J, with 3 bases in the middle. From germline, CDR1 is LNHNV and CDR2 YYDKDF (reference sequence). CDR3 length: 13 residues. For the CDR3, the DNA is TGTGCCACCAGCAGAGGTACCTACAATGAGCAGTTCTTC. It yields the protein CATSRGTYNEQFF.

A remark on this clonotype: One end of the junction is discordant with germline, which a read error may explain. V and J are TRBV15 and TRBJ1-5; 9 nucleotides agree with TRBD1. CDR3 length equals 17 residues. Per the germline V gene, CDR1 is LNHNV and CDR2 is YYDKDF (reference sequence). Here the CDR3 DNA reads TGTGCTACCACCACTCCGCCGGGACAGGGTAGCAATCAGCCCCAGCATTTT. Amino acid sequence: CATTTPPGQGSNQPQHF.